This T cell receptor beta chain emerged from a study of cytomegalovirus exposure and HLA in healthy donors. Findings of the study overall: Some V segments, including TRBV6-2 and TRBV6-3, were excluded as indistinguishable. It was reported that TCR beta sequences correctly inferred the HLA-A and HLA-B alleles for most subjects. A few CMV-associated chains proved CMV antigen-specific in vitro. A cluster of highly shared sequence variants was likely a sequencing artifact.

Both 60 Vbeta primers and 13 Jbeta primers went into the PCR. Some clones are missing from TCRdb's copy, which holds only in-frame ones; the method was immunoSEQ multiplex PCR. The sample comprises over 65,000 clones, approximately 80% of which are singletons, and around 7% rests with the top ten. This CDR3 is built from 12 residues. Germline V gene data show CDR1 as SEHNR and CDR2 as FQNEAQ (reference sequence). On this clone itself: No antigen is known for it. A read error may account for a junction end that differs from germline.

This TCR was recovered from a human donor in good health. V gene TRBV7-9 combines with J gene TRBJ2-5; no reliable D call. The sequencing sample was made of PBMCs. CDR3 amino acids: CSSSLAGATQYF. Written as DNA, the CDR3 is TGTTCCAGCAGCTTAGCAGGAGCGACCCAGTACTTC.